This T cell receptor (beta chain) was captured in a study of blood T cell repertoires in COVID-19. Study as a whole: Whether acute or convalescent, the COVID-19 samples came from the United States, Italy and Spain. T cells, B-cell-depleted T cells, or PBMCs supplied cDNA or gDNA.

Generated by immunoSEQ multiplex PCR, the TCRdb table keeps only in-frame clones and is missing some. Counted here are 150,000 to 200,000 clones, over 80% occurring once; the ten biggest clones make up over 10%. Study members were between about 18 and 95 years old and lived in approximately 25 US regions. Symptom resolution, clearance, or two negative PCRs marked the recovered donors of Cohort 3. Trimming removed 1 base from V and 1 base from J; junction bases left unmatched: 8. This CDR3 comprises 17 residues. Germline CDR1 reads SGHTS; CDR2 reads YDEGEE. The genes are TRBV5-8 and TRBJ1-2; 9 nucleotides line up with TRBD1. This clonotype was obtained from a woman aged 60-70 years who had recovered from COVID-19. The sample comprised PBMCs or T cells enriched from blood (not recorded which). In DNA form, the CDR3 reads TGTGCCAGCAGCTTGCAATATCGACAGGGGGGTAACTATGGCTACACCTTC. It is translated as CASSLQYRQGGNYGYTF.